Presented here are 28 T cell receptor beta chains from one specimen sequenced in a study of beta chain features in type 1 diabetes. All of the isolated RNA was reverse transcribed, so expressed TCRB transcripts were sequenced. The protocol was immunoSEQ multiplex PCR, while the TCRdb copy is restricted to in-frame clones and leaves out a portion. The repertoire holds 250,000 or so clones, around 68% seen once, with about 0.051% in the top ten. The sequenced sample consisted of naive CD4+ T cells from blood. The source of these receptors is a man aged 25-45 years in good health.

This sequence joins TRBV10-3 and TRBJ2-3; D possibly matches TRBD1 or TRBD2 (5 bases each). V was clipped by 5 bases and J by 6 bases, with 18 bases between them. CDR1 and CDR2 from the germline V gene are ENHRY and SYGVKD. The CDR3 totals 15 residues. CDR3 protein: CAISLEGAGRDTQYF. In DNA, the CDR3 is TGTGCCATCAGTTTAGAAGGGGCGGGTCGTGATACGCAGTATTTT.

This clone was seen more than once but under ten times. The V and J genes are TRBV29-1 and TRBJ2-3; 7 bases fit TRBD2. The J segment lost 2 bases and the V segment lost 7 bases, leaving 9 bases of the junction unmatched. There are 14 residues in the CDR3. The germline V gene encodes CDR1 SQVTM and CDR2 ANQGSEA. The CDR3 nucleotides read TGCAGCGGGGCACCCGGGGGGAACACAGATACGCAGTATTTT. Residues: CSGAPGGNTDTQYF.

This clone was detected only a few times. The chain carries TRBV25-1 and TRBJ1-2; unclear D gene. The ends were cut back, 4 bases at V and 2 bases at J, with 5 bases in the middle. Germline V gene data show CDR1 as MGHDK and CDR2 as SYGVNS. The CDR3 length is 12 residues. For the CDR3, the DNA is TGTGCCAGCAGTGGGTCCAACTATGGCTACACCTTC. Amino acids: CASSGSNYGYTF.

The sample holds a few counts of this clone. The V and J genes are TRBV29-1 and TRBJ2-2; D remains ambiguous. Looked up from germline, CDR1 is SQVTM and CDR2 is ANQGSEA. V lost 7 bases and J 1 base, leaving 4 bases between the germline ends. The CDR3 runs 11 residues. CDR3 amino acids: CSAGNTGELFF. The CDR3 DNA follows: TGCAGCGCGGGGAACACCGGGGAGCTGTTTTTT.

The chain links TRBV7-2 to TRBJ2-7, with a weak D call TRBD1 (6 bases). Between the trimmed V and J ends, which lost 5 bases and 6 bases, there was a span of 17 bases. This CDR3 is built from 14 residues. Germline CDR1 SGHTA, CDR2 FQGNSA. CDR3 coding DNA: TGTGCCAGCAGCCATCCAGGGGAACTCCGCGAGCAGTACTTC. As protein: CASSHPGELREQYF.

This clone appeared a few times. The genes are TRBV4-1 and TRBJ2-3; D possibly corresponds to TRBD2 (5 bases). The CDR3 contains 15 residues. Germline V gene lookup returns CDR1 MGHRA and CDR2 YSYEKL. V lost 1 base and J 2 bases, leaving 10 bases between the germline ends. The CDR3 DNA reads as TGCGCCAGCAGCCAAGGACTACTCGCCACAGATACGCAGTATTTT. Amino acid sequence: CASSQGLLATDTQYF.

The chain has TRBV30 and TRBJ2-1, with no clear D. Germline V gene lookup returns CDR1 GTSNPN and CDR2 SVGIG (reference sequence). There are 12 residues in the CDR3. V lost 2 bases, J lost 4 bases, and 6 bases lay in between. The CDR3 reads CAWSLIYNEQFF. The CDR3 region has the DNA TGTGCCTGGAGTCTAATATACAATGAGCAGTTCTTC.

This chain joins TRBV9 and TRBJ2-2; D is possibly TRBD2 (6 bases). The CDR3 extends over 15 amino acids. Trimming pared 0 bases from V and 4 bases from J, leaving 10 bases between. In germline, CDR1 is SGDLS, CDR2 YYNGEE. The CDR3: CASSVESGSTGELFF. CDR3 nucleotide sequence: TGTGCCAGCAGCGTAGAGTCCGGGAGCACCGGGGAGCTGTTTTTT.

As to this clone: This specimen includes other DNA sequences encoding the same CDR3. The chain recombines TRBV29-1 with TRBJ1-2, with 7 bases identical to TRBD1. The CDR3 is 11 residues long. Germline lookup yields CDR1 SQVTM and CDR2 ANQGSEA. V shed 7 bases and J 3 bases; nucleotides not matched to a gene: 2. This CDR3 is CSAGTDYGYTF. The DNA for the CDR3 is TGCAGCGCTGGGACAGACTATGGCTACACCTTC.

V is TRBV7-9 and J is TRBJ2-5; a possible D gene is TRBD2 (5 bases). The ends were cut back, 4 bases at V and 3 bases at J, with 9 bases in the middle. CDR1 is SEHNR and CDR2 is FQNEAQ in the germline V gene (reference sequence). This CDR3 is 13 amino acids long. In DNA, the CDR3 is TGTGCCAGCAGCTCCGGGATGGAAGAGACCCAGTACTTC. This encodes CASSSGMEETQYF.

The rearrangement uses TRBV30 and TRBJ2-5, with 9 bases matching TRBD1. Trimming removed 1 base from V and 7 bases from J; junction bases left unmatched: 4. Per the germline V gene, CDR1 is GTSNPN and CDR2 is SVGIG (reference sequence). This CDR3 region has 13 residues. CDR3 sequence reads: CAWSGQGVGTQYF. The CDR3 nucleotides are TGTGCCTGGAGTGGACAGGGGGTTGGGACCCAGTACTTC.

The chain links TRBV25-1 to TRBJ2-7; TRBD2 aligns across 8 bases. Germline assignment: CDR1 MGHDK and CDR2 SYGVNS. Trimming at V came to 4 bases and at J to 6 bases, leaving 14 bases not matched to a gene. This CDR3 contains 16 residues. The chain's CDR3 is CASSVLESAGGFEQYF. The CDR3 DNA sequence: TGTGCCAGCAGTGTTCTTGAGTCGGCGGGGGGATTCGAGCAGTACTTC.

This clone came up a few times. The chain has TRBV25-1 and TRBJ2-7, with D unclear. This CDR3 is built from 12 residues. Germline V gene data show CDR1 as MGHDK and CDR2 as SYGVNS. Deletions cut 6 bases from V and 7 bases from J, with 13 bases between. The CDR3 DNA reads TGTGCCAGCAGGGACCCACTTCGAGAGCAGTACTTC. Translating gives CASRDPLREQYF.

V gene TRBV5-1 combines with J gene TRBJ2-1, with 11 nucleotides matching TRBD2. Germline-derived CDR1 and CDR2 are SGHRS and YFSETQ. The CDR3 has 16 residues. Losses at the gene ends were 1 base for V and 8 bases for J; bases not matched to a gene: 8. CDR3 amino acids: CASSLRLAGGSDEQFF. The CDR3 region has the DNA TGCGCCAGCAGCTTGAGGCTAGCGGGAGGAAGCGATGAGCAGTTCTTC.

This rearrangement joins TRBV7-9 to TRBJ2-3; D gene unclear. V lost 1 base to trimming and J lost 6 bases, with 11 bases between them. The CDR3 spans 14 residues. The germline CDR1 and CDR2 sequences are SEHNR and FQNEAQ (reference sequence). DNA of the CDR3: TGTGCCAGCAGCTTAGGTTCTGGAGTGGATACGCAGTATTTT. Its protein product is CASSLGSGVDTQYF.

The chain employs TRBV7-2 and TRBJ2-7; possibly TRBD1 or TRBD2 for D (5 bases each). Trimming left V 1 base short and J 3 bases short, with 13 bases between. This CDR3 has 15 residues. The germline V gene encodes CDR1 SGHTA and CDR2 FQGNSA. In DNA form, the CDR3 reads TGTGCCAGCAGCTTAGGGGCAGGGACCCGCTACGAGCAGTACTTC. The encoded protein is CASSLGAGTRYEQYF.

This clone has only a few counts. V is TRBV15 and J is TRBJ2-7, with 8 nucleotides matching TRBD2. V lost 1 base and J lost 3; bases outside the gene matches: 20. Germline V CDR1 and CDR2: LNHNV, YYDKDF (reference sequence). The CDR3 spans 20 residues. The CDR3 DNA follows: TGTGCCACCAGCAGAGGATTTGCTCTTGGGACTAGAGTATTCCACTACGAGCAGTACTTC. Residues: CATSRGFALGTRVFHYEQYF. The full variable domain, its missing parts supplied by reference TRBV15 and TRBJ2-7, is DAMVIQNPRYQVTQFGKPVTLSCSQTLNHNVMYWYQQKSSQAPKLLFHYYDKDFNNEADTPDNFQSRRPNTSFCFLDIRSPGLGDTAMYLCATSRGFALGTRVFHYEQYFGPGTRLTVT.

The chain recombines TRBV5-1 with TRBJ2-3, with TRBD2 as a possible D gene (6 bases). The CDR3 sequence is 14 residues long. Trimming left V 2 bases short and J 0 bases short, with 7 bases between. CDR1 and CDR2 from the germline V gene are SGHRS and YFSETQ. In DNA, the CDR3 is TGCGCCAGCAGCTTTAGCGGTAGCACAGATACGCAGTATTTT. Translated, it gives CASSFSGSTDTQYF.

V is TRBV7-2 and J is TRBJ2-7; either TRBD1 or TRBD2 may supply D (5 bases each). This CDR3 contains 13 residues. Germline lookup yields CDR1 SGHTA and CDR2 FQGNSA. Deletions cut 5 bases from V and 2 bases from J, with 10 bases between. In DNA, the CDR3 is TGTGCCAGCAGCGAGGGACGGGCCTACGAGCAGTACTTC. Amino acids: CASSEGRAYEQYF. The complete variable domain, with remaining parts taken from reference TRBV7-2 and TRBJ2-7, reads GAGVSQSPSNKVTEKGKDVELRCDPISGHTALYWYRQSLGQGLEFLIYFQGNSAPDKSGLPSDRFSAERTGGSVSTLTIQRTQQEDSAVYLCASSEGRAYEQYFGPGTRLTVT.

The V call is TRBV25-1, the J call TRBJ2-5; 9 bases map to TRBD2. Germline values: CDR1 MGHDK, CDR2 SYGVNS. J was trimmed by 5 bases and V by 5 bases; bases with no gene match: 6. The CDR3 is made up of 14 amino acids. The CDR3 DNA sequence: TGTGCCAGCAGTCAAGCGGGGGGTTCGGAGACCCAGTACTTC. It encodes CASSQAGGSETQYF.

The CDR3, as DNA: TGTGCCTGGAGTGGGATGGGCGGGGGGCCCTCAGATACGCAGTATTTT. Translating it yields CAWSGMGGGPSDTQYF. J is TRBJ2-3 and V is TRBV30, with 8 bases fitting TRBD2. V was clipped by 1 base and J by 4 bases; unmatched bases: 10. The germline V gene encodes CDR1 GTSNPN and CDR2 SVGIG (reference sequence). This CDR3 is built from 16 residues.

Of note for this clone: This sample includes further DNA sequences coding for the same CDR3. This chain links TRBV7-2 with TRBJ2-1; D possibly corresponds to TRBD2 (6 bases). The V and J ends lost 0 bases and 10 bases respectively, with 7 bases between them. The CDR3 is 12 residues long. The V gene's germline CDR1 is SGHTA and CDR2 FQGNSA. In DNA form, the CDR3 reads TGTGCCAGCAGCTTAGCGCTAGCGGAGCAGTTCTTC. The encoded protein is CASSLALAEQFF.

This clone was seen a few times. The rearrangement uses TRBV11-2 and TRBJ2-5; D remains ambiguous. The CDR3 totals 11 residues. Germline CDR1 reads SGHAT; CDR2 reads FQNNGV. V lost 5 bases, J lost 5 bases, and 6 bases lay in between. CDR3 coding DNA: TGTGCCAGCAGCCCTGGGGAGACCCAGTACTTC. Protein sequence: CASSPGETQYF.

The J gene is TRBJ2-1, the V gene TRBV9; D call uncertain. CDR3 length equals 11 residues. Trimming cost V 10 bases and J 8 bases, with 13 bases left between them. Germline V CDR1 and CDR2: SGDLS, YYNGEE. This CDR3 reads CAPDRRDEQFF. Written as DNA, the CDR3 is TGTGCCCCCGACCGAAGGGATGAGCAGTTCTTC. The full variable domain, its missing parts supplied by reference TRBV9 and TRBJ2-1, is DSGVTQTPKHLITATGQRVTLRCSPRSGDLSVYWYQQSLDQGLQFLIQYYNGEERAKGNILERFSAQQFPDLHSELNLSSLELGDSALYFCAPDRRDEQFFGPGTRLTVL.

The chain joins TRBV14 to TRBJ2-3, with D perhaps being TRBD1 or TRBD2 (5 bases each). V was cut by 1 base and J by 10 bases, with 9 bases left in between. This CDR3 region has 12 residues. Germline V gene data show CDR1 as SGHDN and CDR2 as FVKESK. CDR3 residues: CASSQVGDPQYF. The CDR3 DNA reads TGTGCCAGCAGCCAAGTGGGGGATCCGCAGTATTTT.

The rearrangement links TRBV5-4 to TRBJ2-5; 9 bases agree with TRBD1. CDR1 is SGHNT, CDR2 YYREEE, per germline (reference sequence). CDR3 size: 14 residues. V shed 4 bases and J 3 bases; nucleotides not matched to a gene: 4. CDR3 DNA sequence: TGTGCCAGCAGCCCCGGGACAGGGAAAGAGACCCAGTACTTC. It codes for CASSPGTGKETQYF.

The chain is built from TRBV25-1 and TRBJ1-1, with D possibly matching TRBD1 (5 bases). The CDR3 extends over 16 amino acids. Germline values: CDR1 MGHDK, CDR2 SYGVNS. The V end was cut by 7 bases, the J end by 1 base, with 19 bases between. CDR3 protein: CASTEGRVKGNTEAFF. CDR3 DNA: TGTGCCAGCACGGAGGGGCGAGTTAAGGGGAACACTGAAGCTTTCTTT.

This clone was picked up a small number of times. V is TRBV28 and J is TRBJ2-2, with TRBD1 identical over 10 bases. The CDR3 loop spans 16 amino acids. Trimming took 6 bases from V and 6 from J; bases not matched to a gene: 10. The germline V gene encodes CDR1 MDHEN and CDR2 SYDVKM. The chain's CDR3 is CASSPARDRGAGELFF. Written as DNA, the CDR3 is TGTGCCAGCAGCCCCGCCCGGGACAGGGGCGCCGGGGAGCTGTTTTTT.